This T cell receptor (beta chain) was captured in a study of blood T cell repertoires in COVID-19. Original handling: Nucleated cell number was recorded as an estimate derived from reference gene primer amplification. Some clones are missing from TCRdb's copy, which holds only in-frame ones; the method was immunoSEQ multiplex PCR. The DNA was the basis for D and trimming; V, J and clone size are from that table. The sample includes 200,000 or so clones, around 84% of them seen just once. The CDR3 totals 16 residues. J gave up 5 bases and V 4 bases, and 11 bases lay outside the gene matches. Germline loops: CDR1 SNHLY, CDR2 FYNNEI.

Sequenced input: peripheral blood. The chain combines TRBV2 with TRBJ2-7, with TRBD1 matching 10 bases. The TCR was taken from a man aged 50 to 60 with acute or convalescent COVID-19. The CDR3 DNA follows: TGTGCCAGCAGTGCTAGGCCGGGACAGGGGATTAACGAGCAGTACTTC. Its protein is CASSARPGQGINEQYF.